The TCR beta chain under discussion was sequenced for a study of blood T cell repertoires in COVID-19. Germline V lookup: CDR1 SGHNT, CDR2 YYREEE (reference sequence). Trimming removed 5 bases at V and 0 bases at J, with 9 bases between. The CDR3 sequence is 15 residues long. As processed by the authors: Scientists estimated how many nucleated cells there were by amplifying reference gene primers. Generated by immunoSEQ multiplex PCR, the TCRdb table keeps only in-frame clones and is missing some. Clone size and V and J calls were adopted from that table, with D and trimming inferred from the DNA. The sample holds under 65,000 clones; about nine tenths are singletons and the top ten take roughly a fifth.

This TCR was recovered from a woman aged 80 or over with COVID-19, enrolled during active disease. This rearrangement joins TRBV5-4 to TRBJ1-6; D gene unclear. The sequencing input was peripheral blood. In DNA form, the CDR3 reads TGTGCCAGCAGAGGCGAGGCCTCCTATAATTCACCCCTCCACTTT. Its protein product is CASRGEASYNSPLHF.